This passage covers 32 T cell receptor beta chains from one sample sequenced in a study of cytomegalovirus exposure and HLA in healthy donors. Amplification used 60 Vbeta primers and 13 Jbeta primers. Assay used: immunoSEQ multiplex PCR; TCRdb lists only in-frame clones, some missing. The sample includes around 190,000 clones, more than 75% of them seen just once. The sample comprised PBMCs. Receptor source: a man aged 40-49 years in good health and CMV-seropositive.

In its sample, this clone was seen once. This sample also contains other DNA sequences that code for the same CDR3. The chain carries TRBV5-1 and TRBJ1-1; TRBD1 matches at 7 bases. The CDR3 sequence is 14 residues long. Losses at the gene ends were 4 bases for V and 0 bases for J; bases not matched to a gene: 3. CDR1 SGHRS and CDR2 YFSETQ come from the germline V gene. This chain's CDR3 is CASSLGQMNTEAFF. The CDR3, as DNA: TGCGCCAGCAGCCTGGGACAGATGAACACTGAAGCTTTCTTT.

The chain carries TRBV7-6 and TRBJ2-1, with 11 bases aligning to TRBD2. After removal of 3 bases from V and 1 base from J, the junction contained 17 bases not matched to a gene. CDR3 length equals 21 residues. The germline gives CDR1 SGHVS, CDR2 FNYEAQ. As DNA, the CDR3 is TGTGCCAGCAGCTTGGGGAGGCGACTTAGCGGGGGGGCCGGATCCTACAATGAGCAGTTCTTC. This sequence encodes CASSLGRRLSGGAGSYNEQFF.

This sequence joins TRBV4-2 and TRBJ2-7; perhaps TRBD2 as D (5 bases). The CDR3 covers 15 residues. Germline CDR1 LGHNA, CDR2 YNFKEQ. V lost 4 bases, J lost 7 bases, and 20 bases lay in between. The CDR3 DNA reads TGTGCCAGCAGCCCCCGCGAGGCTAGCATCGGGGAGCAGTACTTC. This sequence encodes CASSPREASIGEQYF.

J is TRBJ2-5 and V is TRBV9; 13 bases match TRBD2. Germline V lookup: CDR1 SGDLS, CDR2 YYNGEE. The CDR3 spans 17 residues. The J segment lost 4 bases and the V segment lost 2 bases, leaving 8 bases of the junction unmatched. CDR3: CASSVGTSGTNLETQYF. DNA of the CDR3: TGTGCCAGCAGCGTCGGGACTAGCGGGACCAACTTAGAGACCCAGTACTTC.

This clone was seen just once. The gene calls are TRBV2 and TRBJ1-1, with D unresolved. V was clipped by 2 bases and J by 0 bases, with 16 bases between them. Germline V lookup: CDR1 SNHLY, CDR2 FYNNEI. The length of the CDR3 is 17 residues. The CDR3 coding sequence is TGTGCCAGCAGTGAAAAAGGTCGGAGTCTCATGAACACTGAAGCTTTCTTT. Translating gives CASSEKGRSLMNTEAFF.

The genes are TRBV7-3 and TRBJ2-1, with TRBD2 matching over 16 bases. This CDR3 comprises 18 residues. J was trimmed by 8 bases and V by 2 bases; bases with no gene match: 9. The germline V gene encodes CDR1 SGHTA and CDR2 FQGTGA. The CDR3 region is CASSLLGGLAGGPHEQFF. CDR3 DNA: TGTGCCAGCAGCTTACTCGGGGGACTAGCGGGGGGGCCCCATGAGCAGTTCTTC.

V and J are TRBV7-3 and TRBJ2-2; tentative D call: TRBD2 (5 bases). The CDR3 covers 14 residues. Looked up from germline, CDR1 is SGHTA and CDR2 is FQGTGA. V was trimmed by 2 bases and J by 2 bases, leaving 6 bases between them. The CDR3 DNA follows: TGTGCCAGCAGCTTACGGGGTAACACCGGGGAGCTGTTTTTT. Protein sequence: CASSLRGNTGELFF.

The J gene is TRBJ2-5, the V gene TRBV5-4; maybe TRBD2 (6 bases). Germline V lookup: CDR1 SGHNT, CDR2 YYREEE (reference sequence). The V end was cut by 4 bases, the J end by 2 bases, with 15 bases between. The CDR3 sequence is 15 residues long. CDR3: CASSLQGGGQETQYF. CDR3 nucleotides: TGTGCCAGCAGCCTGCAGGGTGGGGGGCAAGAGACCCAGTACTTC.

The chain uses TRBV28 and TRBJ1-5; D is unclear. Germline V gives CDR1 MDHEN, CDR2 SYDVKM. This CDR3 is built from 15 residues. V was shortened by 4 bases and J by 4 bases, with 14 bases between the two germline ends. The CDR3 coding sequence is TGTGCCAGCAGTTCCCCAGTCTTATGGAATCAGCCCCAGCATTTT. Its protein product is CASSSPVLWNQPQHF.

V is TRBV7-6 and J is TRBJ1-1; TRBD1 agrees at 8 bases. CDR3 length equals 15 residues. Germline values: CDR1 SGHVS, CDR2 FNYEAQ. The V segment lost 1 base and the J segment 4 bases; nucleotides outside the gene matches: 5. The CDR3 sequence is CASSLGDRGSTEAFF. In DNA form, the CDR3 reads TGTGCCAGCAGCTTAGGTGACAGGGGCAGCACTGAAGCTTTCTTT.

The chain is built from TRBV7-9 and TRBJ2-7; TRBD1 aligns across 7 bases. V shed 5 bases and J 3 bases; nucleotides not matched to a gene: 7. Looked up from germline, CDR1 is SEHNR and CDR2 is FQNEAQ (reference sequence). This CDR3 has 14 amino acids. In nucleotides, the CDR3 is TGTGCCAGCAGCCATAGACAGGGTCTCTACGAGCAGTACTTC. Translating it yields CASSHRQGLYEQYF.

The sample holds one count of this clone. The chain has TRBV19 and TRBJ2-7, with TRBD1 identical over 10 bases. CDR3 length: 13 residues. Germline lookup yields CDR1 LNHDA and CDR2 SQIVND (reference sequence). The V and J ends lost 8 bases and 4 bases, in that order; junction bases with no gene match: 5. CDR3 nucleotide sequence: TGTGCCAGTGGGCGGGACAGGGGTTACGAGCAGTACTTC. It yields the protein CASGRDRGYEQYF.

The gene calls are TRBV27 and TRBJ2-5; 7 positions match TRBD1. The CDR3 is 14 residues long. CDR1 and CDR2 (germline): MNHEY, SMNVEV (reference sequence). With 6 bases clipped from V and 3 bases from J, the junction kept 7 bases outside the gene matches. CDR3 sequence: CASRALDREETQYF. The CDR3 DNA follows: TGTGCCAGCAGGGCCCTTGACAGGGAAGAGACCCAGTACTTC.

The V call is TRBV18, the J call TRBJ2-3; 12 bases map to TRBD2. The ends lost 4 bases at V and 4 bases at J; junction bases unmatched: 9. Germline V gives CDR1 KGHSH, CDR2 LQKENI. This CDR3 comprises 17 residues. CDR3 nucleotides: TGTGCCAGCTCACGCTACGTGACTAGCGGGGGCGCAGATACGCAGTATTTT. Encoded protein: CASSRYVTSGGADTQYF.

The V call is TRBV20-1, the J call TRBJ2-5; no definite D call. The CDR3 consists of 11 residues. The germline V gene has CDR1 DFQATT and CDR2 SNEGSKA (reference sequence). V lost 6 bases and J 4 bases, leaving 9 bases between the germline ends. This CDR3 reads CSADLRETQYF. For the CDR3, the DNA is TGCAGTGCCGACTTGAGAGAGACCCAGTACTTC.

The J gene is TRBJ1-1, the V gene TRBV6-5, with a possible D match to TRBD1 (6 bases). V was clipped by 4 bases and J by 4 bases, with 10 bases between them. The germline V gene encodes CDR1 MNHEY and CDR2 SVGAGI. CDR3 size: 13 residues. In DNA form, the CDR3 reads TGTGCCAGCAGTTCGACAGGACCCACTGAAGCTTTCTTT. Amino acid sequence: CASSSTGPTEAFF.

The chain combines TRBV25-1 with TRBJ2-7; TRBD2 aligns across 13 bases. Trimming removed 6 bases from V and 0 bases from J; junction bases left unmatched: 5. This CDR3 spans 16 amino acids. From germline, CDR1 is MGHDK and CDR2 SYGVNS. As DNA, the CDR3 is TGTGCCAGCAGAGGACTAGCGGGGGACACCTCCTACGAGCAGTACTTC. It is translated as CASRGLAGDTSYEQYF.

The rearrangement links TRBV6-5 to TRBJ1-4; D unresolved. This CDR3 region has 14 residues. Germline V gives CDR1 MNHEY, CDR2 SVGAGI. Trimming stripped 6 bases from V and 0 bases from J, with 8 bases between. DNA of the CDR3: TGTGCCAGCAGCACGTCGGCAACTAATGAAAAACTGTTTTTT. Translated: CASSTSATNEKLFF.

The chain carries TRBV27 and TRBJ1-2, with 7 bases fitting TRBD1. The CDR3 has 14 amino acids. Germline assignment: CDR1 MNHEY and CDR2 SMNVEV (reference sequence). Unmatched junction bases numbered 6, after V lost 6 bases and J lost 2 bases. The CDR3 region is CASRNPDRNYGYTF. Written as DNA, the CDR3 is TGTGCCAGCAGGAACCCGGACAGGAACTATGGCTACACCTTC.

V gene TRBV7-6 combines with J gene TRBJ2-5; the D gene is possibly TRBD2 (6 bases). The CDR3 covers 15 residues. Looked up from germline, CDR1 is SGHVS and CDR2 is FNYEAQ. Trimming pared 1 base from V and 3 bases from J, leaving 12 bases between. The CDR3 is CASSLGGTGKETQYF. In nucleotides, the CDR3 is TGTGCCAGCAGCTTAGGAGGGACTGGCAAAGAGACCCAGTACTTC.

Details on this clone: At one end the junction does not follow the germline gene, possibly because of a read error. This chain links TRBV6-1 with TRBJ2-1; 8 nucleotides align to TRBD2. The CDR3 is made up of 14 amino acids. Germline V gene sequence: CDR1 MNHNS, CDR2 SASEGT. CDR3 nucleotides: TGTGCCAGCAGGGAAGAACTAGCGGACAATGAGCAGTTCTTC. It encodes CASREELADNEQFF.

This clone was found once. This sequence joins TRBV28 and TRBJ2-7, with 9 bases matching TRBD1. The CDR3 length is 12 residues. Germline values: CDR1 MDHEN, CDR2 SYDVKM. Losses at the gene ends were 10 bases for V and 3 bases for J; bases not matched to a gene: 4. CDR3 nucleotides: TGTGCCACCAGACAGGGGGTCTACGAGCAGTACTTC. It translates to CATRQGVYEQYF.

This clone has a handful of counts. In DNA form, the CDR3 reads TGCGCCAGCAGCTTGGCCGGGACAGCAGCCTACGAGCAGTACTTC. Protein product: CASSLAGTAAYEQYF. V and J are TRBV5-1 and TRBJ2-7; 7 bases are shared with TRBD1. Losses at the gene ends were 0 bases for V and 2 bases for J; bases not matched to a gene: 5. The length of the CDR3 is 15 residues. Germline V CDR1 and CDR2: SGHRS, YFSETQ.

The chain combines TRBV7-2 with TRBJ2-7; 7 bases align to TRBD1. The trim removed 6 bases at V and 4 bases at J, leaving 12 bases unmatched. Germline loops: CDR1 SGHTA, CDR2 FQGNSA. This CDR3 contains 15 residues. The CDR3 here is CASSYFERGLYEQYF. The DNA of the CDR3 is TGTGCCAGCAGTTATTTTGAAAGGGGGCTGTACGAGCAGTACTTC.

This clone has only one observation. CDR3 in DNA: TGTGCCAGCAGCGTGACAGGGGTGGATGAGCAGTTCTTC. Its translation: CASSVTGVDEQFF. V usage is TRBV7-3 and J usage is TRBJ2-1, with 8 positions matching TRBD1. V was clipped by 5 bases and J by 8 bases; unmatched bases: 5. Germline CDR1 reads SGHTA; CDR2 reads FQGTGA. CDR3 length: 13 residues.

The CDR3 DNA follows: TGTGCCAGTAGTATCAGCGGCGAGCAGTACTTC. It is translated as CASSISGEQYF. The chain recombines TRBV19 with TRBJ2-7, with a possible D match to TRBD2 (5 bases). Germline V gene lookup returns CDR1 LNHDA and CDR2 SQIVND (reference sequence). V was cut by 3 bases and J by 6 bases, with 6 bases left in between. The CDR3 has 11 amino acids.

With respect to this clone: Compared with germline, one end of the junction differs, possibly owing to a read error. Other DNA sequences in this sample translate to the same CDR3. This sequence joins TRBV2 and TRBJ1-2; D might be TRBD1 (6 bases). CDR1 is SNHLY and CDR2 is FYNNEI in the germline V gene. The CDR3 runs to 11 residues. The CDR3 DNA sequence: TGTGCCAGCAGATTACAGGGTGGCTACACCTTT. Protein: CASRLQGGYTF.

A few counts support this clone. V usage is TRBV6-1 and J usage is TRBJ2-5; the match to TRBD2 covers 7 bases. After removal of 7 bases from V and 2 bases from J, the junction contained 7 bases not matched to a gene. This CDR3 has 14 residues. Per the germline V gene, CDR1 is MNHNS and CDR2 is SASEGT. CDR3 in DNA: TGTGCCAGCACCCCCGGGGGGAGTCAAGAGACCCAGTACTTC. Translated: CASTPGGSQETQYF.

This clone has only a few counts. The chain combines TRBV27 with TRBJ1-5; D may be TRBD1 (6 bases). V lost 2 bases and J lost 6, with 8 bases in between. CDR3 length equals 13 residues. Germline-derived CDR1 and CDR2 are MNHEY and SMNVEV (reference sequence). The CDR3 bases are TGTGCCAGCAGTTTAGGGGGCGCTCAGCCCCAGCATTTT. Residues: CASSLGGAQPQHF.

This clone showed up just a few times. The chain carries TRBV7-6 and TRBJ1-3; D is possibly TRBD1 (5 bases). The germline V gene encodes CDR1 SGHVS and CDR2 FNYEAQ. The CDR3 is 13 amino acids. Deletions cut 5 bases from V and 5 bases from J, with 10 bases between. CDR3 sequence: CASSTQGRNTIYF. DNA of the CDR3: TGTGCCAGCAGCACCCAGGGAAGAAACACCATATATTTT. Based on the CDR3 plus reference TRBV7-6 and TRBJ1-3, the full variable domain is GAGVSQSPRYKVTKRGQDVALRCDPISGHVSLYWYRQALGQGPEFLTYFNYEAQQDKSGLPNDRFSAERPEGSISTLTIQRTEQRDSAMYRCASSTQGRNTIYFGEGSWLTVV.

The J gene is TRBJ2-7, the V gene TRBV19, with 9 positions matching TRBD1. Germline assignment: CDR1 LNHDA and CDR2 SQIVND (reference sequence). The V segment lost 9 bases and the J segment 3 bases; nucleotides outside the gene matches: 24. This CDR3 is 19 amino acids long. The CDR3 DNA reads as TGTGCCAGAGAACAGGGGGCGGTTAGGGGCTCTATCTATCGCTACGAGCAGTACTTC. Translating it yields CAREQGAVRGSIYRYEQYF.

The rearrangement joins TRBV7-3 to TRBJ1-6; 9 bases line up with TRBD1. The CDR3 consists of 13 residues. CDR1 and CDR2 from the germline V gene are SGHTA and FQGTGA. J lost 8 bases, V lost 8 bases, and 4 bases had no gene match. The CDR3 DNA is TGTGCCAGCTCTACAGGGGGCCATTCACCCCTCCACTTT. This encodes CASSTGGHSPLHF.